This T cell receptor (beta chain) is from a study of CXCR3-negative and CXCR3-positive naive CD8 T cells. Overall study: TRB reads totalled about 140 million, about 1.5 +/- 0.3 million per library. Study-wide results and limits: Similarly elevated diversity marked both naive subsets, with memory CD8+ cells showing far lower diversity. TRB CDR3 properties were used to infer TCR strength, and surface CD5 was comparable between naive subsets. Naive cells that were CXCR3-positive had more hydrophobic TRB CDR3s (compared with CXCR3-negative naive cells).

Turning to this clonotype: Its antigen is as yet unknown.

Carrying UMI labels, the TRB cDNA libraries were prepared through 5' RACE. TCRdb reanalyzed the 5' RACE reads, giving one entry per CDR3 protein sequence and no DNA. Found here are 7,000 to 7,500 distinct CDR3 sequences; the top ten clones hold 1.9%. CDR3 length: 12 amino acids. Germline V CDR1 and CDR2: SQVTM, ANQGSEA. The TCR originated in a human donor in good health. Some clones in this sample may be carry-over from other donors' samples. The chain links TRBV29-1 to TRBJ2-3; the TCRdb D gene call, TRBD2, has no DNA to confirm it. The sequenced sample consisted of naive CXCR3+ CD8+ T cells from blood. Noted subset: CD45RO-CCR7+CD27+CD95- naive CD8+ T cells expressing CXCR3 (TNR3+). CDR3 sequence reads: CSVEALAEGQYF.